This TCR beta chain appears in the sequencing data of a study of T-cell reconstitution after alpha-beta-depleted transplantation in children (dated by TCRdb to the mid-2010s). As for the study more broadly: The study quantitatively tracked T-cell immune reconstitution after TCRalphabeta/CD19-depleted allogeneic hematopoietic cell transplantation in children using TCR repertoire profiling. Study-wide conclusions, independent of this receptor: In some patients, the high TCRbeta diversity seen at day 60 was put down to recipient T cells and intrathymic progenitors that had survived conditioning. The apparently early recovery of alphabetaT-cell counts about two months after transplant reportedly depended on only several hundred rapidly expanded clones that came from non-depleted graft cells. Over subsequent months, a decline in hyperexpanded clone frequencies was noted, and after one year, T-cell counts and TCRbeta diversity were mostly ascribed to newly produced T cells.

Many counts were recorded for this clonotype. There is no known antigen for this receptor. Base qualities are not recorded, but no much larger clone differs from it by a single base. The treatment or condition label on this specimen signifies: allogeneic hematopoietic cell transplantation with graft depleted of TCRalphabeta T cells and CD19 B cells. TCRalphabeta/CD19-depleted allogeneic hematopoietic cell grafts were given to the transplant recipients, all of whom were children. The method behind the library was PCR. The reads were generated on an Illumina HiSeq 2500. TCR library preparation used molecular barcoding, with unique molecular identifiers applied to normalize quantification of the TCRbeta repertoire. Using fastp at Q25 and MiXCR, TCRdb reprocessed the public reads and kept productive beta chains. Identical CDR3 protein sequences are pooled into one entry, listed with their most common genes and DNA. This sample has about 580,000 distinct CDR3 sequences in its table, and roughly 23% of those were observed once. Clones ranked in the top ten supply 14% of the sample.

Its CDR3 holds 16 amino acids, cysteine through phenylalanine. The kept DNA is CDR3 alone, 48 bases in frame from the first base. Trimming takes 0 bases from V and 5 bases from J, and the germline ends sit 19 bases apart. Per the germline V gene (reference sequence), DFQATT is the CDR1 and SNEGSKA is the CDR2. The material sequenced was PBMCs, mostly from graft donor cells, taken 360 days after TCRalphabeta/CD19-depleted stem cell transplant. This sequence uses TRBV20-1 and TRBJ2-5, and perhaps TRBD1 as D gene, on 6 matching bases. The source is a boy younger than two who had a stem cell transplant for acute myeloid leukemia, so the T cells may come from the graft donor. The CDR3 reads CSARDFGRGVEETQYF. Here is the DNA: TGCAGTGCTAGAGATTTTGGCAGGGGTGTTGAGGAGACCCAGTACTTC.